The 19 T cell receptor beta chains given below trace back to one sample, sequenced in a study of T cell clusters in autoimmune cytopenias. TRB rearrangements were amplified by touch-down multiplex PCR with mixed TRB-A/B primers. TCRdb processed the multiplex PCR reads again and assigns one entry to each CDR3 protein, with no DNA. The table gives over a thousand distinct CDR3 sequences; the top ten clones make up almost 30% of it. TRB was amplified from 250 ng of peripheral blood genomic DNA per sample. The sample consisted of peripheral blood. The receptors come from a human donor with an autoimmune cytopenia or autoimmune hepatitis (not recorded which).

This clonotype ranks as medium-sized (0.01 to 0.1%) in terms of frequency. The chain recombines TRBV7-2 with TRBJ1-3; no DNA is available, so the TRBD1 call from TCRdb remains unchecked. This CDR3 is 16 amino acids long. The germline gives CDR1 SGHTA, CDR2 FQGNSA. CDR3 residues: CASTYPGPASGNTIYF.

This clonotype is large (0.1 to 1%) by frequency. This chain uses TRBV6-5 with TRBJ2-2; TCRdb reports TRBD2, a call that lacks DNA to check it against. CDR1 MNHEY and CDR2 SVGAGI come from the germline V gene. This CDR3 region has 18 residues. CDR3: CASCPGTSGAANTGELFF.

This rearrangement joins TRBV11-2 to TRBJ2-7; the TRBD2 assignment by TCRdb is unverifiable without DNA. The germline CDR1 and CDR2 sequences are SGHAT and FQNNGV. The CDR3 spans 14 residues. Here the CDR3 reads CASSLTSGSNEQYF.

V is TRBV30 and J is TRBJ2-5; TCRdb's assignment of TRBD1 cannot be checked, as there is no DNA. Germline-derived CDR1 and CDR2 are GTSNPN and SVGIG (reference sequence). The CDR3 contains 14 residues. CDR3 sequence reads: CAWTHPQGGETQYF.

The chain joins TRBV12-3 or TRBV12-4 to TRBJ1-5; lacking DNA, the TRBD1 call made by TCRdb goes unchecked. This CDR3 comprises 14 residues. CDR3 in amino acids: CASSRAGVDQPQHF.

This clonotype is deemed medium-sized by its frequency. CDR3 amino acids: CASSFRGIAGSVYNEQFF. This chain connects TRBV27 to TRBJ2-1; TCRdb calls TRBD2, which cannot be checked without DNA. This CDR3 has 18 amino acids. The germline V gene encodes CDR1 MNHEY and CDR2 SMNVEV (reference sequence).

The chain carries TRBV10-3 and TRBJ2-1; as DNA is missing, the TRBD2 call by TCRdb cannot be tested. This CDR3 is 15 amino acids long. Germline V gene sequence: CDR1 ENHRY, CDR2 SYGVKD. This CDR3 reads CAISPVAGGRNEQFF.

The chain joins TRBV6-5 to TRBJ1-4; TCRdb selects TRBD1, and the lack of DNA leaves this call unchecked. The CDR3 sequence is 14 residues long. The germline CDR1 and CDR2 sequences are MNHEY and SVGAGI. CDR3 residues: CASSQTGGNEKLFF.

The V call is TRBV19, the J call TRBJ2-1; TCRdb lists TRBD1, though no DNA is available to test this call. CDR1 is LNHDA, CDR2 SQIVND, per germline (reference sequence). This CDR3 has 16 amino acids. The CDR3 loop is CASRRNRGDSYNEQFF. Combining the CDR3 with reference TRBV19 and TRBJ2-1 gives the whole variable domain DGGITQSPKYLFRKEGQNVTLSCEQNLNHDAMYWYRQDPGQGLRLIYYSQIVNDFQKGDIAEGYSVSREKKESFPLTVTSAQKNPTAFYLCASRRNRGDSYNEQFFGPGTRLTVL.

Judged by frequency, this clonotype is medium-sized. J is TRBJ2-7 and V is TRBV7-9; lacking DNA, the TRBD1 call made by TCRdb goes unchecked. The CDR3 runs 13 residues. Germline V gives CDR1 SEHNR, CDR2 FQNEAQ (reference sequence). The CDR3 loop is CASSFGQGNEQYF.

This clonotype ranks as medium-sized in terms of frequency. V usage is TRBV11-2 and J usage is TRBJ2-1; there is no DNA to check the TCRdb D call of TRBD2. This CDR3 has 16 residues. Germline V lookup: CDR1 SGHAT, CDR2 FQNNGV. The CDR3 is CASSLGTSDFYNEQFF.

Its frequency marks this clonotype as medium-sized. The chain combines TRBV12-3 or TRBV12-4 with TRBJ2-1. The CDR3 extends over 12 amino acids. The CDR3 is CASSTVYNEQFF.

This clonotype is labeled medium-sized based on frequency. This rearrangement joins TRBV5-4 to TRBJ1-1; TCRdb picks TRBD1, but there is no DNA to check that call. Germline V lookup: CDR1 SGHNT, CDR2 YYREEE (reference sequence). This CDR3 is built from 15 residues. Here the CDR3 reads CASSSNAGANTEAFF.

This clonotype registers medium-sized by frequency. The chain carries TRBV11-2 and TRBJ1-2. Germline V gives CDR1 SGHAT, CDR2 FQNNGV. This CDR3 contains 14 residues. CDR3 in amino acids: CASSLEEQPYGYTF.

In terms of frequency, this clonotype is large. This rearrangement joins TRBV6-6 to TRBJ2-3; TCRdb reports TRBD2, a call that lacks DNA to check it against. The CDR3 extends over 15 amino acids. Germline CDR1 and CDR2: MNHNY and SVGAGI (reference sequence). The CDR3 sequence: CASRVSGGGTDTQYF.

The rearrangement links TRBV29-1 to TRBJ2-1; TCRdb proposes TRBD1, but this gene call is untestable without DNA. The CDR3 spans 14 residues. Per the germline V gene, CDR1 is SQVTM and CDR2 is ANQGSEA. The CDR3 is CSMRDRGFDNEQFF.

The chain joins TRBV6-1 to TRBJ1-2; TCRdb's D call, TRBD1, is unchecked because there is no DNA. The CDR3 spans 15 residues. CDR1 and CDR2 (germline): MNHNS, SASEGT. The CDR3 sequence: CASSYVGGSWYGYTF.

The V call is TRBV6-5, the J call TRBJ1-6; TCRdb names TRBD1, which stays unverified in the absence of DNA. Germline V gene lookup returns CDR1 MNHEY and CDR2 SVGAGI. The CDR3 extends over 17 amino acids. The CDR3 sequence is CASSYSTSGTARLPLHF.

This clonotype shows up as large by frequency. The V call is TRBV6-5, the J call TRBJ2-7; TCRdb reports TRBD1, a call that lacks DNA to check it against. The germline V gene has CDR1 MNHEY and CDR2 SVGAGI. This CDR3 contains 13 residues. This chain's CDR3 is CASRSGTGNEQYF.